This T cell receptor (beta chain) is from a study of blood T cell repertoires in COVID-19. The overall study: The study drew acute and convalescent COVID-19 samples from the United States, Italy and Spain.

A few counts support this clone. V was cut by 4 bases and J by 6 bases, with 9 bases left in between. The CDR3 is 12 residues long. Germline CDR1 reads SGDLS; CDR2 reads YYNGEE. Original methodology: Amplifying reference gene primers gave estimates of nucleated cell counts. The repertoire was sequenced with immunoSEQ multiplex PCR; TCRdb's copy has only in-frame clones and lacks some. The DNA gave D and trimming, while V, J and clone size come from that table. The sample has more than 95,000 clones, approximately 74% seen once. The chain recombines TRBV9 with TRBJ2-3, with a possible D match to TRBD1 (6 bases). Sequenced input: peripheral blood. This clonotype was sampled from a man in his fifties or sixties with acute or convalescent COVID-19. CDR3 sequence reads: CASSPGQDTQYF. CDR3 DNA sequence: TGTGCCAGCAGCCCAGGACAGGATACGCAGTATTTT.